The following is a T cell receptor (beta chain) sequence with its context. Germline V gene sequence: CDR1 SGHNT, CDR2 YENEEA. Trimming at V came to 5 bases and at J to 4 bases, leaving 12 bases not matched to a gene. The CDR3 has 19 amino acids. The data originate from a study of T cells after somatic rescue of genetic block. Clones were sequenced by immunoSEQ multiplex PCR, and TCRdb holds only the in-frame ones, with some missing. The table has roughly 110,000 clones, under 95% seen once. J is TRBJ2-1 and V is TRBV11-3; TRBD2 aligns across 15 bases. The sequence came from a woman aged 18 to 35. Sequencing was performed on peripheral blood mononuclear cells (PBMCs). In nucleotides, the CDR3 is TGTGCCAGCAGCGGGACTAGCGGGGGGTCCGCCGCGCCTTACAATGAGCAGTTCTTC. Translation gives CASSGTSGGSAAPYNEQFF.